Each of the 28 T cell receptor beta chains below was sequenced from the same sample in a study of human T cells and chemical hapten exposure. Stated time point: patch test 3, about 24 weeks after DPC sensitization. Treatment indicated: therapeutic diphenylcyclopropenone sensitization with weekly scalp DPC. A single record per CDR3 protein comes from TCRdb applying MiXCR to the RACE reads. The table records about 84,000 distinct CDR3 sequences, less than 14% of them present only once. The specimen was whole blood, collected in connection with sensitization to the hapten diphenylcyclopropenone (DPC). The receptors were sampled from a woman in her forties or fifties with alopecia areata. Some clones in this sample may be carry-over from other donors' samples.

This clonotype was counted only a few times. The rearrangement uses TRBV29-1 and TRBJ2-1, with TRBD2 matching over 12 bases. V gave up 3 bases and J gave up 9 bases; unmatched junction bases: 6. This CDR3 is 14 amino acids long. The germline gives CDR1 SQVTM, CDR2 ANQGSEA. The CDR3 spells CSVDLGLAGTEQFF. The CDR3 DNA follows: TGCAGCGTTGACCTGGGACTAGCGGGTACTGAGCAGTTCTTC.

In the case of this clonotype: This sequence may be a read error, since a much larger clone differs from it by one base. The chain links TRBV27 to TRBJ1-2, with D perhaps TRBD1 (6 bases). From germline, CDR1 is MNHEY and CDR2 SMNVEV (reference sequence). V lost 9 bases to trimming and J lost 2 bases, with 19 bases between them. The length of the CDR3 is 15 residues. Here the CDR3 reads CASGSLQGRNYGYTF. The DNA of the CDR3 is TGTGCCAGTGGGTCGTTACAGGGTAGGAACTATGGCTACACCTTC.

The sample holds many counts of this clonotype. V usage is TRBV12-3 or TRBV12-4 and J usage is TRBJ1-4; 8 bases align to TRBD1. Unmatched junction bases numbered 9, after V lost 2 bases and J lost 4 bases. The CDR3 is 17 residues long. CDR3 nucleotides: TGTGCCAGCAGTTTAACCCGATCAGGGGGCGGTAATGAAAAACTGTTTTTT. This translates into CASSLTRSGGGNEKLFF.

This clonotype was recorded many times. This chain links TRBV7-2 with TRBJ2-1; D call uncertain. V was pared by 3 bases and J by 2 bases, with 11 bases between. The germline gives CDR1 SGHTA, CDR2 FQGNSA. This CDR3 has 15 amino acids. The CDR3 loop reads CASSFGQVPYNEQFF. The DNA of the CDR3 is TGTGCCAGCAGCTTTGGGCAGGTCCCCTACAATGAGCAGTTCTTC.

The chain employs TRBV10-3 and TRBJ2-5; TRBD1 matches 7 bases. The germline gives CDR1 ENHRY, CDR2 SYGVKD. Trimming removed 3 bases from V and 3 bases from J; junction bases left unmatched: 10. This CDR3 spans 16 amino acids. In DNA form, the CDR3 reads TGTGCCATCAGTGACCCTAATCGACAGGGAAAAGAGACCCAGTACTTC. Residues: CAISDPNRQGKETQYF.

This clonotype was recorded at least ten times. The chain couples TRBV10-3 to TRBJ2-1; 10 positions agree with TRBD2. The CDR3 covers 15 residues. Germline-derived CDR1 and CDR2 are ENHRY and SYGVKD. The V and J ends lost 5 bases and 0 bases, in that order; junction bases with no gene match: 1. DNA of the CDR3: TGTGCCATCAGTCCTAGCGGGAGCTCCTACAATGAGCAGTTCTTC. This translates into CAISPSGSSYNEQFF.

This clonotype was counted at least ten times. This chain joins TRBV9 and TRBJ2-7, with TRBD2 identical over 9 bases. CDR3 size: 15 residues. The V and J ends lost 0 bases and 4 bases, in that order; junction bases with no gene match: 5. From germline, CDR1 is SGDLS and CDR2 YYNGEE. CDR3: CASSVAAGGLYEQYF. The CDR3 nucleotides read TGTGCCAGCAGCGTAGCTGCGGGAGGGCTATACGAGCAGTACTTC. Full variable domain (remainder filled in from reference TRBV9 and TRBJ2-7): DSGVTQTPKHLITATGQRVTLRCSPRSGDLSVYWYQQSLDQGLQFLIQYYNGEERAKGNILERFSAQQFPDLHSELNLSSLELGDSALYFCASSVAAGGLYEQYFGPGTRLTVT.

The chain couples TRBV6-5 to TRBJ2-1, with 8 bases matching TRBD1. The germline gives CDR1 MNHEY, CDR2 SVGAGI. Trimming cost V 6 bases and J 1 base; bases outside gene matches: 5. This CDR3 has 15 residues. In nucleotides, the CDR3 is TGTGCCAGCAGGGGTAGACAGGGGTCCTACAATGAGCAGTTCTTC. Its protein is CASRGRQGSYNEQFF.

This clonotype was counted a few times. V is TRBV9 and J is TRBJ2-1; D may be TRBD2 (6 bases). V shed 0 bases and J shed 2 bases, with 15 bases lying between them. The germline CDR1 and CDR2 sequences are SGDLS and YYNGEE. The CDR3 is 17 amino acids. The CDR3 region is CASSVDGGDHPYNEQFF. CDR3 sequence (DNA): TGTGCCAGCAGCGTAGACGGGGGTGACCACCCCTACAATGAGCAGTTCTTC.

This clonotype was observed a handful of times. The J gene is TRBJ2-2, the V gene TRBV9, with 8 bases fitting TRBD2. This CDR3 spans 14 amino acids. CDR1 and CDR2 from the germline V gene are SGDLS and YYNGEE. Unmatched junction bases numbered 3, after V lost 4 bases and J lost 4 bases. The CDR3 loop is CASSPGTSTGELFF. CDR3 nucleotide sequence: TGTGCCAGCAGCCCCGGGACTAGCACCGGGGAGCTGTTTTTT. Combining the CDR3 with reference TRBV9 and TRBJ2-2 gives the whole variable domain DSGVTQTPKHLITATGQRVTLRCSPRSGDLSVYWYQQSLDQGLQFLIQYYNGEERAKGNILERFSAQQFPDLHSELNLSSLELGDSALYFCASSPGTSTGELFFGEGSRLTVL.

Only a few counts were recorded for this clonotype. J is TRBJ2-7 and V is TRBV5-1; 7 bases match TRBD2. This CDR3 region has 14 residues. With 0 bases clipped from V and 7 bases from J, the junction kept 7 bases outside the gene matches. CDR1 is SGHRS and CDR2 is YFSETQ in the germline V gene. The CDR3 DNA reads as TGCGCCAGCAGCTTGGAAGGGACTATATTTGAGCAGTACTTC. Residues: CASSLEGTIFEQYF.

In DNA form, the CDR3 reads TGTGCCAGCATTGGGGGGGGGATGACAGATACGCAGTATTTT. Translation: CASIGGGMTDTQYF. This chain links TRBV28 with TRBJ2-3; 7 nucleotides line up with TRBD2. Trimming removed 7 bases from V and 3 bases from J; junction bases left unmatched: 7. The germline CDR1 and CDR2 sequences are MDHEN and SYDVKM. The CDR3 is made up of 14 amino acids.

The table lists this clonotype with many counts. CDR3 bases: TGCGCCAGCAGTGCTACAGCGGGAGGTTCCTACGAGCAGTACTTC. Translated: CASSATAGGSYEQYF. The chain links TRBV10-2 to TRBJ2-7, with 9 bases identical to TRBD2. J was trimmed by 1 base and V by 4 bases; bases with no gene match: 5. The CDR3 extends over 15 amino acids. From germline, CDR1 is WSHSY and CDR2 SAAADI.

This clonotype has at least ten counts. The rearrangement links TRBV11-2 to TRBJ2-4; D ambiguous. This CDR3 spans 11 amino acids. Trimming took 3 bases from V and 4 from J, leaving 1 base between them. CDR1 and CDR2 from the germline V gene are SGHAT and FQNNGV. CDR3 in DNA: TGTGCCAGCAGCTTTAAAAACATTCAGTACTTC. Translated, it gives CASSFKNIQYF.

This clonotype was detected many times. V and J are TRBV20-1 and TRBJ2-3; the D is unclear. This CDR3 has 13 amino acids. From germline, CDR1 is DFQATT and CDR2 SNEGSKA (reference sequence). Trimming shortened V by 2 bases and J by 0 bases, and 6 bases separated the two germline ends. The CDR3 is CSARKDSTDTQYF. CDR3 bases: TGCAGTGCTAGAAAGGACAGCACAGATACGCAGTATTTT.

A few counts support this clonotype. V usage is TRBV7-9 and J usage is TRBJ2-7, with 7 bases lining up with TRBD1. The CDR3 totals 13 residues. The V segment lost 7 bases and the J segment 7 bases; nucleotides outside the gene matches: 10. In germline, CDR1 is SEHNR, CDR2 FQNEAQ (reference sequence). DNA for the CDR3: TGTGCCAGCATCGGTACAGGGGCCTGGGAGCAGTACTTC. Protein: CASIGTGAWEQYF.

This clonotype was observed at least ten times. The gene calls are TRBV6-1 and TRBJ1-3; perhaps TRBD1 as D (6 bases). CDR1 MNHNS and CDR2 SASEGT come from the germline V gene. The CDR3 spans 15 residues. V lost 6 bases, J lost 0 bases, and 12 bases lay in between. CDR3 protein: CASRIATGSGNTIYF. The CDR3 DNA reads as TGTGCCAGCAGGATCGCGACAGGCTCTGGAAACACCATATATTTT.

This clonotype turned up a few times. The chain links TRBV20-1 to TRBJ2-7, with 8 bases fitting TRBD1. CDR3 length: 15 amino acids. Germline V gene sequence: CDR1 DFQATT, CDR2 SNEGSKA (reference sequence). The J segment lost 3 bases and the V segment lost 0 bases, leaving 7 bases of the junction unmatched. The DNA for the CDR3 is TGCAGTGCTAGAGACCGAGCAGGGGGCTTCTACGAGCAGTACTTC. Its protein product is CSARDRAGGFYEQYF.

This clonotype showed up many times. The chain recombines TRBV29-1 with TRBJ1-1; 7 bases agree with TRBD1. The junction had 7 bases not matched to a gene; V was cut back by 2 bases and J by 10 bases. This CDR3 is 12 amino acids long. Germline CDR1 reads SQVTM; CDR2 reads ANQGSEA. The CDR3 DNA reads TGCAGCGTTGAAAGGGGGCTTCTCGGAGCTTTCTTT. It specifies CSVERGLLGAFF.

This clonotype was found a few times. The rearrangement links TRBV29-1 to TRBJ1-1; D unresolved. Trimming left V 4 bases short and J 2 bases short, with 11 bases between. Germline lookup yields CDR1 SQVTM and CDR2 ANQGSEA. CDR3 length: 13 amino acids. The CDR3, as DNA: TGCAGCGTTGGTTGGGCGGGTAACACTGAAGCTTTCTTT. The encoded protein is CSVGWAGNTEAFF.

Concerning this clonotype itself: The germline gene is not matched at one end of the junction; a read error may be the cause. The gene calls are TRBV29-1 and TRBJ2-5, with unresolved D. Per germline, CDR1 SQVTM and CDR2 ANQGSEA. This CDR3 has 13 amino acids. The CDR3 here is CSVEGSPGETQYF. The CDR3 nucleotides are TGCAGCGTAGAAGGGTCCCCCGGTGAGACCCAGTACTTC. Based on the CDR3 plus reference TRBV29-1 and TRBJ2-5, the full variable domain is SAVISQKPSRDICQRGTSLTIQCQVDSQVTMMFWYRQQPGQSLTLIATANQGSEATYESGFVIDKFPISRPNLTFSTLTVSNMSPEDSSIYLCSVEGSPGETQYFGPGTRLLVL.

This clonotype has ten or more counts. The chain joins TRBV27 to TRBJ1-3; the match to TRBD1 covers 7 bases. Germline lookup yields CDR1 MNHEY and CDR2 SMNVEV (reference sequence). Trimming at V came to 3 bases and at J to 4 bases, leaving 0 bases not matched to a gene. The CDR3 totals 13 residues. CDR3 amino acids: CASSLDRGNTIYF. The CDR3 nucleotides are TGTGCCAGCAGTTTGGACAGGGGAAACACCATATATTTT.

This clonotype has more than one count but fewer than ten. The chain couples TRBV7-3 to TRBJ2-2; TRBD1 matches at 8 bases. J gave up 4 bases and V 0 bases, and 4 bases lay outside the gene matches. The V gene's germline CDR1 is SGHTA and CDR2 FQGTGA. CDR3 length: 16 amino acids. CDR3 region: CASSLTPGGGTGELFF. CDR3 DNA: TGTGCCAGCAGCTTAACCCCAGGGGGCGGCACCGGGGAGCTGTTTTTT.

This clonotype was seen at least ten times. The genes are TRBV28 and TRBJ1-5; D remains ambiguous. This CDR3 is built from 15 residues. Germline lookup yields CDR1 MDHEN and CDR2 SYDVKM. Trimming removed 7 bases from V and 2 bases from J, with 15 bases in between. CDR3: CASNAQFGGNQPQHF. CDR3 nucleotide sequence: TGTGCCAGCAATGCCCAATTTGGGGGCAATCAGCCCCAGCATTTT.

This clonotype showed up many times. The V call is TRBV15, the J call TRBJ2-1; TRBD2 matches at 12 bases. The CDR3 consists of 15 residues. Trimming took 5 bases from V and 8 from J; bases not matched to a gene: 7. Germline lookup yields CDR1 LNHNV and CDR2 YYDKDF (reference sequence). The CDR3, as DNA: TGTGCCACCAGCGGAGGACTAGCGGGAATCGATGAGCAGTTCTTC. It specifies CATSGGLAGIDEQFF.

This clonotype was detected ten times or more. The CDR3: CASSLEAHTGELFF. For the CDR3, the DNA is TGTGCCAGCAGCCTGGAGGCGCACACCGGGGAGCTGTTTTTT. The V and J genes are TRBV5-4 and TRBJ2-2; possibly TRBD2 for D (5 bases). The CDR3 covers 14 residues. Germline CDR1 and CDR2: SGHNT and YYREEE (reference sequence). The germline V and J ends were trimmed by 4 bases and 3 bases, with 10 bases remaining between them.

This clonotype was recorded a few times. The chain recombines TRBV4-1 with TRBJ2-1; a weak D match, TRBD2 (5 bases). The germline CDR1 and CDR2 sequences are MGHRA and YSYEKL. V was pared by 0 bases and J by 2 bases, with 11 bases between. CDR3 length: 16 amino acids. The CDR3 DNA sequence: TGCGCCAGCAGCCAAGAGACAAGCGGCACCTACAATGAGCAGTTCTTC. The encoded protein is CASSQETSGTYNEQFF.

Only a few counts were recorded for this clonotype. This chain links TRBV4-1 with TRBJ2-3; no reliable D call. The V and J ends lost 0 bases and 5 bases respectively, with 6 bases between them. This CDR3 spans 13 amino acids. Germline V lookup: CDR1 MGHRA, CDR2 YSYEKL. This chain's CDR3 is CASSQEDGDTQYF. Here the CDR3 DNA reads TGCGCCAGCAGCCAAGAGGACGGAGATACGCAGTATTTT.